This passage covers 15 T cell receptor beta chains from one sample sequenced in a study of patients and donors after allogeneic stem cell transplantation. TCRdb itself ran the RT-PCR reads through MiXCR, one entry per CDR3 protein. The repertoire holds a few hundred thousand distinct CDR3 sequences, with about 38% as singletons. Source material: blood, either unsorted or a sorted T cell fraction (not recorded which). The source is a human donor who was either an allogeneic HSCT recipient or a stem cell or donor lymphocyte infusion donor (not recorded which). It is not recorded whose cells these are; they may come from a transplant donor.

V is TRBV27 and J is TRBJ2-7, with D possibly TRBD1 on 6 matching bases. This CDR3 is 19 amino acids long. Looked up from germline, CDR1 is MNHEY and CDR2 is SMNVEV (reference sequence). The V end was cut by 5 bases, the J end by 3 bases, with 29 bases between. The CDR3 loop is CASSLKLRTPRTAGYEQYF. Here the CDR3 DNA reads TGTGCCAGCAGTCTTAAACTACGGACTCCCAGGACAGCTGGCTACGAGCAGTACTTC.

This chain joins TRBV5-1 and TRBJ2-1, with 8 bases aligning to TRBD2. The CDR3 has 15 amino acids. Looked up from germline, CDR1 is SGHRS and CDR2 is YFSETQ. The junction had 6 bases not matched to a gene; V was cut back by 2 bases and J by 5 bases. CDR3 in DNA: TGCGCCAGCAGCTTCCGCGCGGGGGGCCACAATGAGCAGTTCTTC. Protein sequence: CASSFRAGGHNEQFF.

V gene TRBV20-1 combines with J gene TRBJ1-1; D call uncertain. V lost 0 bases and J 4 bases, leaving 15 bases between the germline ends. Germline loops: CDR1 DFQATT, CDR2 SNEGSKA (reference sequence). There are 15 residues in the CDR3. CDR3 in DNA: TGCAGTGCTAGAGAGATAGGAGTATGGGGCACTGAAGCTTTCTTT. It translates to CSAREIGVWGTEAFF.

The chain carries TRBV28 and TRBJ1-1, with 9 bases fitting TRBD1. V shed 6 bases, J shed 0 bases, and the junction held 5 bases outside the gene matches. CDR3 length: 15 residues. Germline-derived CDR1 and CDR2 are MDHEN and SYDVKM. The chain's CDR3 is CASRPGTGMNTEAFF. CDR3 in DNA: TGTGCCAGCAGGCCCGGGACAGGGATGAACACTGAAGCTTTCTTT.

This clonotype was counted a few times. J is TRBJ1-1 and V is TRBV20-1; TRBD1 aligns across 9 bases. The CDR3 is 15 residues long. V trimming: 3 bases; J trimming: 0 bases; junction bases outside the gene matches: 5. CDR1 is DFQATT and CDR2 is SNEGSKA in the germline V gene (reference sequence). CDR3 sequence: CSASLRTGVNTEAFF. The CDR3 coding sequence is TGCAGTGCTAGCCTTCGGACAGGGGTGAACACTGAAGCTTTCTTT.

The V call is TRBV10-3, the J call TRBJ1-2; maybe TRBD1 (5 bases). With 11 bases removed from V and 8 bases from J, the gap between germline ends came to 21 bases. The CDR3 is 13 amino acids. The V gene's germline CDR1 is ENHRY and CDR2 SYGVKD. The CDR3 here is CAVSAGTPTGYTF. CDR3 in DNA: TGTGCCGTCTCAGCCGGGACGCCCACAGGCTACACCTTC.

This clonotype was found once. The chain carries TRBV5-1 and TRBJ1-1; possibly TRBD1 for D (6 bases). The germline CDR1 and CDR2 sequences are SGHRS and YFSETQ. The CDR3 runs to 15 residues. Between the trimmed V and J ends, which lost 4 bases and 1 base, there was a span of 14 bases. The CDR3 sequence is CASSTGTSRNTEAFF. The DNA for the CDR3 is TGCGCCAGCAGCACCGGGACATCTAGGAACACTGAAGCTTTCTTT.

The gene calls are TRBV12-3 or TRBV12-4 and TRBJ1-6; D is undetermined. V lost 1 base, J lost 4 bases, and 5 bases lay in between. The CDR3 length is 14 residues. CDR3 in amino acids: CASSLVGYNSPLHF. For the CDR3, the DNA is TGTGCCAGCAGTTTAGTAGGGTATAATTCACCCCTCCACTTT.

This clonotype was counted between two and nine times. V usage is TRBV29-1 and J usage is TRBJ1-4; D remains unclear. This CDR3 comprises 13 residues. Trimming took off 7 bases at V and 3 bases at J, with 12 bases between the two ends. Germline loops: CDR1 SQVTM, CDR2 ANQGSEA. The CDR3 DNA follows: TGCAGCGCTCAGACCCCGCCTAATGAAAAACTGTTTTTT. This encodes CSAQTPPNEKLFF.

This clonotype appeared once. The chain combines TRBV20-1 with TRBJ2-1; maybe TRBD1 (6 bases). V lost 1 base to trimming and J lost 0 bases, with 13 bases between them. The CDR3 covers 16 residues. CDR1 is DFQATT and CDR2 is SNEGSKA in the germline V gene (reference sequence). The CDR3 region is CSARGQVGASYNEQFF. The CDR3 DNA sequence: TGCAGTGCTAGAGGACAGGTCGGAGCCTCCTACAATGAGCAGTTCTTC.

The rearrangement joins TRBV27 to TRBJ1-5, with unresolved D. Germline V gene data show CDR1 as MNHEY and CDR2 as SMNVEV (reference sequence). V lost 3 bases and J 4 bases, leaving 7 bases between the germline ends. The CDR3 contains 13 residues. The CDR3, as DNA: TGTGCCAGCAGTTTTAACGGAAATCAGCCCCAGCATTTT. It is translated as CASSFNGNQPQHF.

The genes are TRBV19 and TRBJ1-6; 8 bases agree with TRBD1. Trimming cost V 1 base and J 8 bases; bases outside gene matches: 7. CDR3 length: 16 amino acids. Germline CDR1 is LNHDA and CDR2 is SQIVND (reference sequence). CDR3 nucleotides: TGTGCCAGTAGTATAGCCTGGACAGGGATTGATTCACCCCTCCACTTT. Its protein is CASSIAWTGIDSPLHF.

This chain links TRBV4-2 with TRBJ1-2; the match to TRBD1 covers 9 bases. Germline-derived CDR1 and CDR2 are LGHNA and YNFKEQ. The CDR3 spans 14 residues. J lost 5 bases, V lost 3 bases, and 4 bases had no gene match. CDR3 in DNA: TGTGCCAGCAGCCACCGGACAGGGGATTATGGCTACACCTTC. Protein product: CASSHRTGDYGYTF.

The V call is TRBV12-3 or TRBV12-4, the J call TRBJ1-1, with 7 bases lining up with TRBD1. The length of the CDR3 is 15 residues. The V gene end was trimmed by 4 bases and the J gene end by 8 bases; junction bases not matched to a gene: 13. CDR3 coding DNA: TGTGCCAGCAGTTACCAGGGGGGGCGGATTGGCGAAGCTTTCTTT. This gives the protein CASSYQGGRIGEAFF.

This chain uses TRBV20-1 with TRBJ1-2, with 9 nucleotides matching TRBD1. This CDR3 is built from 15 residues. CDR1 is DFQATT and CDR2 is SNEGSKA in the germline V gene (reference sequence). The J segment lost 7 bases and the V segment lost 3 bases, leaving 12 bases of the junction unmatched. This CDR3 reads CSASNPRQGEGGYTF. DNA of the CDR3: TGCAGTGCTAGCAATCCAAGACAGGGGGAAGGTGGCTACACCTTC.